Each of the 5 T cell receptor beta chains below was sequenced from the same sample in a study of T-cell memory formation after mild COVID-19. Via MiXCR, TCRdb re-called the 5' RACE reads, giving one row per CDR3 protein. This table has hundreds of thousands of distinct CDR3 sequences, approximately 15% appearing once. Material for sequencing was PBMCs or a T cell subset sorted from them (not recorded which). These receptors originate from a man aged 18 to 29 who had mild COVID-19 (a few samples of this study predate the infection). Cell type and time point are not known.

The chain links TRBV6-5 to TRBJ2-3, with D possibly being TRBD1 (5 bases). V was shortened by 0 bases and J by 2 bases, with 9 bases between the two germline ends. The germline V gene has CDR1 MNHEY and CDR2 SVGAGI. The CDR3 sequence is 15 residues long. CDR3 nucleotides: TGTGCCAGCAGTTACTCTAGGGGCGCCACAGATACGCAGTATTTT. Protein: CASSYSRGATDTQYF.

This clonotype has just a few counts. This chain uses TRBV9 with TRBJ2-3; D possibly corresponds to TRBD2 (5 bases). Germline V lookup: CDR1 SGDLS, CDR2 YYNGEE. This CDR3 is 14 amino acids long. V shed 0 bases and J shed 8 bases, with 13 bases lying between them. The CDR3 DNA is TGTGCCAGCAGCGTAGCCGGGGATACGACTACGCAGTATTTT. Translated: CASSVAGDTTTQYF.

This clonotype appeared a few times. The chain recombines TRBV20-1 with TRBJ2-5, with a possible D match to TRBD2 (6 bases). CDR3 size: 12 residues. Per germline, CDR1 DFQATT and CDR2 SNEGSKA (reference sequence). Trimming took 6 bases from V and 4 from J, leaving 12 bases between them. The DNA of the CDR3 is TGCAGTGCGGAGGGGACTCGAGAGACCCAGTACTTC. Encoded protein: CSAEGTRETQYF.

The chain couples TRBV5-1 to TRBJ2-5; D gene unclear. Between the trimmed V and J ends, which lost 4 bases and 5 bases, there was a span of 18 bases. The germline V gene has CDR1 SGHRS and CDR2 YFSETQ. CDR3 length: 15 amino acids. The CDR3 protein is CASSPAGSFVETQYF. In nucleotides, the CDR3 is TGCGCCAGCAGCCCGGCCGGCAGCTTTGTCGAGACCCAGTACTTC. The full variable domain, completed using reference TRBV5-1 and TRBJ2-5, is KAGVTQTPRYLIKTRGQQVTLSCSPISGHRSVSWYQQTPGQGLQFLFEYFSETQRNKGNFPGRFSGRQFSNSRSEMNVSTLELGDSALYLCASSPAGSFVETQYFGPGTRLLVL.

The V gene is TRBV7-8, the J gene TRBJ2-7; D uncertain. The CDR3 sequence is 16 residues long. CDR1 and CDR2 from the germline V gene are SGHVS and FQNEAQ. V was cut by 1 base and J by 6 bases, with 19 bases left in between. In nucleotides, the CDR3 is TGTGCCAGCAGCTTAGAACTCGCGACCCCAACTCGCGAGCAGTACTTC. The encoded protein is CASSLELATPTREQYF.